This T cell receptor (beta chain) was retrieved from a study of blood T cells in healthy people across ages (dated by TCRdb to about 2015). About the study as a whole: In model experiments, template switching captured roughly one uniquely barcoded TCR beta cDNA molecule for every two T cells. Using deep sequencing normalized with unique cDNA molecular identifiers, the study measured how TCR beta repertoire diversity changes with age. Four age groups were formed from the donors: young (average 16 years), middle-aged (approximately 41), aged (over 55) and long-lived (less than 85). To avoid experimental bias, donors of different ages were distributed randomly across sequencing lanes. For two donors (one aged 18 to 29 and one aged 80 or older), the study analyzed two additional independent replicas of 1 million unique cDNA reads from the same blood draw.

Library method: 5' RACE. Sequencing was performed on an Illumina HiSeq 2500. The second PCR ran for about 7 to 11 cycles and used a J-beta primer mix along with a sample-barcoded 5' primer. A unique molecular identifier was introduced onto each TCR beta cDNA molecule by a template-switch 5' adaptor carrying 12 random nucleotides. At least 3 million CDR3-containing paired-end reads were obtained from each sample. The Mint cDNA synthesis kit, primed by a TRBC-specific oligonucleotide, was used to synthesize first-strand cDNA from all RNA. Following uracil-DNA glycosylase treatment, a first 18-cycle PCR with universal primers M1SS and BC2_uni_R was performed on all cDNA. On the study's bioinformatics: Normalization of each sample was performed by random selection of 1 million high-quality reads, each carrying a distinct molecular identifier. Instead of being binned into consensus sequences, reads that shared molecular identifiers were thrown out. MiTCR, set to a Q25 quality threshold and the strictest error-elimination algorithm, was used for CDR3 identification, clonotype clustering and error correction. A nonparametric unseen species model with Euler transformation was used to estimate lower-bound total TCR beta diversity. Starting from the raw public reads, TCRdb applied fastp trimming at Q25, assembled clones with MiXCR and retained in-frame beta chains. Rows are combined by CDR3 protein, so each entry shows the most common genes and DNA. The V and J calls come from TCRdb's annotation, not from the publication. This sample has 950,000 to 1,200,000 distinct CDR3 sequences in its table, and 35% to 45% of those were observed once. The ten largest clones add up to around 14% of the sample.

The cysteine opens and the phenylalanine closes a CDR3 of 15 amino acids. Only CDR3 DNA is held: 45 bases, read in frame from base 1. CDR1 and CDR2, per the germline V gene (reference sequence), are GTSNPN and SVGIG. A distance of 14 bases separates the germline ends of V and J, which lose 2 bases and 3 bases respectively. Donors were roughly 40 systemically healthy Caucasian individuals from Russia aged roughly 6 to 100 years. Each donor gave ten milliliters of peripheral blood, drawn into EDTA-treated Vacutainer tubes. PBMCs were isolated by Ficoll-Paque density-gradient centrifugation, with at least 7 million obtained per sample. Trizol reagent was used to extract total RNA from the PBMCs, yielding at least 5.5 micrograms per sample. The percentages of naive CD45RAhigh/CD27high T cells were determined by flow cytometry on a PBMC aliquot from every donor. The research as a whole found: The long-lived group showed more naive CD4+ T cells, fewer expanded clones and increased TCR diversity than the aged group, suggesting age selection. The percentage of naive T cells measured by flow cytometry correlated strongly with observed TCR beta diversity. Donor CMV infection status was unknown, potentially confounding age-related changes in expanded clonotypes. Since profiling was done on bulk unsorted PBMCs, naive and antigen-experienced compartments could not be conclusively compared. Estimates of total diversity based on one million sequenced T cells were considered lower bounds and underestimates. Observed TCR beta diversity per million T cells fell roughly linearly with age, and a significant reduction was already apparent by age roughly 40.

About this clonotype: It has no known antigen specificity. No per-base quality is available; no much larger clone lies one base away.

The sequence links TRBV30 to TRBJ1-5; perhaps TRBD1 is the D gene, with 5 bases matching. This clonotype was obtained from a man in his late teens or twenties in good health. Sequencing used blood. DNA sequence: TGTGCCTGGAGTCGCACCGGGACCAACAATCAGCCCCAGCATTTT. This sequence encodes CAWSRTGTNNQPQHF.